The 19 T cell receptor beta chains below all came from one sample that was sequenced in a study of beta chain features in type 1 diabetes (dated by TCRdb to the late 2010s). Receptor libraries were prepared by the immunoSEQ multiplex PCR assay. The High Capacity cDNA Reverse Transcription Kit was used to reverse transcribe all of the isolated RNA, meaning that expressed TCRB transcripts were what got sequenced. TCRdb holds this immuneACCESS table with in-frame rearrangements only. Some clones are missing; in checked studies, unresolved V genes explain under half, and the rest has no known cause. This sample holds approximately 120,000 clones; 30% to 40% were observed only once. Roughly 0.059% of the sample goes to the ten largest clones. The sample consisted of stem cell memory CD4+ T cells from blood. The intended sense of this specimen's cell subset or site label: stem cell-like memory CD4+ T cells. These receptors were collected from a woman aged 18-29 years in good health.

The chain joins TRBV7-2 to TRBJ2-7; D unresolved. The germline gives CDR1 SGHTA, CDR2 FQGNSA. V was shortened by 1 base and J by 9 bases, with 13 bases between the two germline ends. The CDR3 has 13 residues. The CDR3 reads CASSLELNLGQYF. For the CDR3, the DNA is TGTGCCAGCAGCTTAGAACTTAACCTAGGGCAGTACTTC.

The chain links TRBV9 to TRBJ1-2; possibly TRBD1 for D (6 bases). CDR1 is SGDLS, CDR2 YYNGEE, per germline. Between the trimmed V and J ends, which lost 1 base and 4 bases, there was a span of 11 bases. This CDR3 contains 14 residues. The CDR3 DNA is TGTGCCAGCAGCGTATGGCAGGGGAGCTATGGCTACACCTTC. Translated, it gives CASSVWQGSYGYTF.

As DNA, the CDR3 is TGCGCCAGCAGCTCGACAGGGAGCGTCGGGTTTATCTACGAGCAGTACTTC. This sequence encodes CASSSTGSVGFIYEQYF. The rearrangement uses TRBV5-1 and TRBJ2-7, with 7 bases matching TRBD1. The germline V gene encodes CDR1 SGHRS and CDR2 YFSETQ. With 3 bases clipped from V and 3 bases from J, the junction kept 15 bases outside the gene matches. This CDR3 is 17 amino acids long.

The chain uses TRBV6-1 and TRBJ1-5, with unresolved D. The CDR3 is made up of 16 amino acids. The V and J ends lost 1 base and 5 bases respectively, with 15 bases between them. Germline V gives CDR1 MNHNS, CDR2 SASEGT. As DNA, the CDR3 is TGTGCCAGCAGTGAAGGGGCAACCAGCCTGGATCAGCCCCAGCATTTT. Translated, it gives CASSEGATSLDQPQHF.

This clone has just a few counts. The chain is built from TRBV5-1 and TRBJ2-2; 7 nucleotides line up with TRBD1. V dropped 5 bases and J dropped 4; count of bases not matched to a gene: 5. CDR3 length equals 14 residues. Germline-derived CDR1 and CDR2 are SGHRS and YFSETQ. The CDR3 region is CASRRGGGTGELFF. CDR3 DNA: TGCGCCAGCAGAAGAGGGGGCGGCACCGGGGAGCTGTTTTTT.

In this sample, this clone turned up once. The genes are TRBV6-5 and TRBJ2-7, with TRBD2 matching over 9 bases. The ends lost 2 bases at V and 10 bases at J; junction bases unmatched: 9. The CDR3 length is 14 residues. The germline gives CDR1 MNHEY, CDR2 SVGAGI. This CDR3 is CASSYESLAGYQYF. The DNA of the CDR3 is TGTGCCAGCAGTTACGAGAGCCTAGCGGGATACCAGTACTTC.

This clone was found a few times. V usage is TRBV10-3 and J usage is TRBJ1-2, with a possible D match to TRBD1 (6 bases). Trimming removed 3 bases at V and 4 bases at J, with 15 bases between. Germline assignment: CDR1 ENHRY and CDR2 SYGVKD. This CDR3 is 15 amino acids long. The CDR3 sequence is CAISDAGEGRYGYTF. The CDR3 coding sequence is TGTGCCATCAGTGATGCAGGGGAGGGTCGCTATGGCTACACCTTC.

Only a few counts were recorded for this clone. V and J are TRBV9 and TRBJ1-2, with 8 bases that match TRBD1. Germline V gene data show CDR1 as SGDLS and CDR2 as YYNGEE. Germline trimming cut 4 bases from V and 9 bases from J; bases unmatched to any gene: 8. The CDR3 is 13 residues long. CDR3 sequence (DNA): TGTGCCAGCAGCCTTGCTCGGACAGGGAGCTACACCTTC. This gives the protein CASSLARTGSYTF.

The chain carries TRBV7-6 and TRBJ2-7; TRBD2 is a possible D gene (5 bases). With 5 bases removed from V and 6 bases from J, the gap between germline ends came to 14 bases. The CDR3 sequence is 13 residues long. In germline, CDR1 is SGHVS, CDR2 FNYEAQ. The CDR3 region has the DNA TGTGCCAGCAGCCCCCGGGGTAGTACCGAGCAGTACTTC. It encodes CASSPRGSTEQYF.

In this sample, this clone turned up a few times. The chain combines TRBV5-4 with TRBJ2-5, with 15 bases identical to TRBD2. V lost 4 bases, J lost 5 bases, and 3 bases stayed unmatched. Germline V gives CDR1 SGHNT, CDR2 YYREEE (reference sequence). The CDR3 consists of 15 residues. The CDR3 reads CASSPGTSGRETQYF. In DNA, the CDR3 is TGTGCCAGCAGCCCCGGGACTAGCGGGAGGGAGACCCAGTACTTC.

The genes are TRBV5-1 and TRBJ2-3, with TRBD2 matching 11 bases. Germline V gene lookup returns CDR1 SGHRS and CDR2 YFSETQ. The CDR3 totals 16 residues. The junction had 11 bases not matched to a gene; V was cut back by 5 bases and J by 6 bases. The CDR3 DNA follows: TGCGCCAGCAGGTTCTTACTAGCGGGAGCGTCTGATACGCAGTATTTT. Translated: CASRFLLAGASDTQYF.

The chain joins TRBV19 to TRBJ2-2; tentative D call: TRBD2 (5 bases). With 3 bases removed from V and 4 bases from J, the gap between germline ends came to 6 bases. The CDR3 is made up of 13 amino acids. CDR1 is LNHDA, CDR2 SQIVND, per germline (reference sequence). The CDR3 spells CASSMEVTGELFF. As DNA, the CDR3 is TGTGCCAGTAGTATGGAGGTCACCGGGGAGCTGTTTTTT.

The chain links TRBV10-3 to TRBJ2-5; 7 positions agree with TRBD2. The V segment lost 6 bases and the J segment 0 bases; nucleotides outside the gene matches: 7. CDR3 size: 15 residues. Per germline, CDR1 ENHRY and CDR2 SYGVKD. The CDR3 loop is CAIRPGLVNQETQYF. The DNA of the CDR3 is TGTGCCATCAGGCCTGGACTAGTAAACCAAGAGACCCAGTACTTC.

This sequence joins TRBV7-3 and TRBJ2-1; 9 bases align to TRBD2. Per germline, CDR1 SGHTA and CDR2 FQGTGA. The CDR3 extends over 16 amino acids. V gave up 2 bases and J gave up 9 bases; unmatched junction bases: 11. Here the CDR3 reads CASSLQNISGRGEQFF. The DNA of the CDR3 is TGTGCCAGCAGCTTACAGAATATTAGCGGGAGAGGTGAGCAGTTCTTC. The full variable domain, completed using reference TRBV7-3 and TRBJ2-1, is GAGVSQTPSNKVTEKGKYVELRCDPISGHTALYWYRQSLGQGPEFLIYFQGTGAADDSGLPNDRFFAVRPEGSVSTLKIQRTERGDSAVYLCASSLQNISGRGEQFFGPGTRLTVL.

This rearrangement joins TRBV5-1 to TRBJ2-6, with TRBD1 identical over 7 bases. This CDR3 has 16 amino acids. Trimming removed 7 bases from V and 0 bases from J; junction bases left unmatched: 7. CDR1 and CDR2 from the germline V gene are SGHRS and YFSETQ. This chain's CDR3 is CASRDSTYSGANVLTF. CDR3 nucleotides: TGCGCCAGCCGGGACAGCACCTACTCTGGGGCCAACGTCCTGACTTTC.

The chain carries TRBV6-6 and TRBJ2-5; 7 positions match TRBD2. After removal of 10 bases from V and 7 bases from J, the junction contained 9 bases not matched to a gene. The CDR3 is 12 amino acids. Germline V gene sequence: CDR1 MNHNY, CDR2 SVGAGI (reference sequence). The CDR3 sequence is CATRAGRGTQYF. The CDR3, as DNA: TGTGCCACCAGGGCAGGGAGGGGGACCCAGTACTTC.

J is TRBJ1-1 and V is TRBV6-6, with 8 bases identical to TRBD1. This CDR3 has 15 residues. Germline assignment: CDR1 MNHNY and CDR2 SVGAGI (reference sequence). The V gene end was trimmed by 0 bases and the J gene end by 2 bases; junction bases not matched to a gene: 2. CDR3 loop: CASSYSTGVNTEAFF. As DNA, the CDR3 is TGTGCCAGCAGTTACTCGACAGGGGTAAACACTGAAGCTTTCTTT.

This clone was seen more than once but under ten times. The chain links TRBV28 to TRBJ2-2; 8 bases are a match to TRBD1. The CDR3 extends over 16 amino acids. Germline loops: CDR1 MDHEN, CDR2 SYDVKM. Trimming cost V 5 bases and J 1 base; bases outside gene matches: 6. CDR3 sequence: CASSRTGGMNTGELFF. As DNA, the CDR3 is TGTGCCAGCAGTCGAACAGGGGGGATGAACACCGGGGAGCTGTTTTTT.

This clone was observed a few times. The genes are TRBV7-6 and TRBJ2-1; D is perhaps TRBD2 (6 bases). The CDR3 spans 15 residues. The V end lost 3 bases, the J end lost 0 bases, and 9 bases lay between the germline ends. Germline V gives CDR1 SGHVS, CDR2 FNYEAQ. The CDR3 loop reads CASSFRGSSYNEQFF. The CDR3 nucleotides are TGTGCCAGCAGCTTTCGGGGGAGCTCCTACAATGAGCAGTTCTTC.